This T cell receptor (beta chain) emerged from a study of blood T cell repertoires in COVID-19. On the study more broadly: Acute and convalescent COVID-19 specimens originated in the United States, Italy and Spain.

Those enrolled in Seattle joined during active infection and were followed longitudinally afterward. This clone was observed a few times. The assay was immunoSEQ multiplex PCR, and TCRdb's table has in-frame clones only and misses some. The sample records 60,000 to 65,000 clones, about four fifths being singletons. With 9 bases removed from V and 11 bases from J, the gap between germline ends came to 17 bases. The CDR3 extends over 13 amino acids. Germline loops: CDR1 SNHLY, CDR2 FYNNEI. This receptor was taken from a man aged 55 to 69 with COVID-19, enrolled during active disease. The rearrangement uses TRBV2 and TRBJ1-6; D ambiguous. The sequencing input was peripheral blood. CDR3 DNA: TGTGCCAGTAACCCGACTCTGGAGGCACCCCTCCACTTT. Its translation: CASNPTLEAPLHF.